This T cell receptor (beta chain) was captured in a study of PD-1 blockade in mismatch repair-deficient tumors. Every patient had mismatch repair deficiency by PCR or immunohistochemistry. Method: immunoSEQ multiplex PCR; TCRdb's copy keeps in-frame clones and lacks some. Here the sample spans 15,000 to 25,000 clones, approximately 80% being singletons. Whole-study results and caveats: Rapid post-treatment expansion, then contraction, generally preceding radiologic response, marked tumor-resident clones.

V was pared by 5 bases and J by 2 bases, with 5 bases of the junction left unmatched. The CDR3 covers 14 residues. Germline loops: CDR1 MNHEY, CDR2 SMNVEV (reference sequence). For this clone: Its target is not known.

The clonotype was recovered from an adult with mismatch repair-deficient cancer. The chain links TRBV27 to TRBJ1-1; the match to TRBD1 covers 7 bases. Sequenced material: PBMCs, taken 52 weeks after starting pembrolizumab. The CDR3: CASSGDSLNTEAFF. As DNA, the CDR3 is TGTGCCAGCAGTGGGGACAGCCTAAACACTGAAGCTTTCTTT.